This record concerns one TCR beta chain sequence. This sample is drawn from a study of T cell responses to AZD1222 COVID-19 vaccine. The CDR3 runs to 16 residues. CDR1 is SGHVS, CDR2 FQNEAQ, per germline. The ends were cut back, 1 base at V and 3 bases at J, with 13 bases in the middle. Sequencing used immunoSEQ multiplex PCR; TCRdb keeps in-frame clones, though not all of them. The sample contains over 120,000 clones, over 90% of which appear only once. Sequencing was performed on peripheral blood, taken on day 0 of AZD1222 vaccination. The genes are TRBV7-8 and TRBJ1-5; a possible D gene is TRBD1 (5 bases). The source of this sequence is an adult in good health. CDR3 sequence (DNA): TGTGCCAGCAGCTTAGTGGGGCCGGGGAACAATCAGCCCCAGCATTTT. Amino acid sequence: CASSLVGPGNNQPQHF.